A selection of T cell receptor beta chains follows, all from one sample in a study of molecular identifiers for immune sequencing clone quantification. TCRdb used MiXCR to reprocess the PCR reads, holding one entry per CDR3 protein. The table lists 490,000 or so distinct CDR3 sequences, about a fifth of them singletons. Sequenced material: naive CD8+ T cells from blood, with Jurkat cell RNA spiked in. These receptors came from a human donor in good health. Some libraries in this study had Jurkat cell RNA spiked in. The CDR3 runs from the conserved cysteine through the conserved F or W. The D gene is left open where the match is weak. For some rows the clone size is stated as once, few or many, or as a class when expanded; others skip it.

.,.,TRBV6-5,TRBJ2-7,CASSYSGPEGYEQYF,TGTGCCAGCAGTTACTCGGGGCCCGAGGGCTACGAGCAGTACTTC
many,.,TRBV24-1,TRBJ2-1,CATAATKRNEQFF,TGTGCCACCGCTGCGACTAAGAGGAATGAGCAGTTCTTC
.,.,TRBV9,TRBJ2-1,CASSVSGQEQFF,TGTGCCAGCAGCGTATCAGGACAGGAGCAGTTCTTC
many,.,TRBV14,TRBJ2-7,CASSQVAGGQKPYEQYF,TGTGCCAGCAGCCAAGTCGCCGGGGGACAGAAGCCCTACGAGCAGTACTTC
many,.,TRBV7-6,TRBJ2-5,CASSLGRGETQYF,TGTGCCAGCAGCTTAGGTCGCGGGGAGACCCAGTACTTC
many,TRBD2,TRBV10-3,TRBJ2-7,CAISDISGRMPEQYF,TGTGCCATCAGTGATATAAGCGGGAGAATGCCCGAGCAGTACTTC
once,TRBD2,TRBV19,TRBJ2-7,CAGRPSGVTHYEQYF,TGTGCCGGTAGACCTAGCGGGGTCACACACTACGAGCAGTACTTC
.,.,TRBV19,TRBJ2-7,CASTVEDLWNEQYF,TGTGCCAGTACAGTCGAGGATCTCTGGAACGAGCAGTACTTC
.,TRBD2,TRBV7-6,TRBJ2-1,CASSRGQLAETSSYNEQFF,TGTGCCAGCAGCCGCGGCCAGCTAGCGGAGACGAGCTCCTACAATGAGCAGTTCTTC
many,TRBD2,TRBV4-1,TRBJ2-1,CASSREASGGNEQFF,TGCGCCAGCAGCCGTGAGGCTAGCGGGGGGAATGAGCAGTTCTTC
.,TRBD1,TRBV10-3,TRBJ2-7,CAIRTGTGAYEQYF,TGTGCCATCAGAACCGGGACAGGGGCCTACGAGCAGTACTTC
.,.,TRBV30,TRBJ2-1,CAWLDGNEQFF,TGTGCCTGGCTCGACGGGAATGAGCAGTTCTTC
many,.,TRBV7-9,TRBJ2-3,CASNTAVGENTDTQYF,TGTGCCAGCAACACTGCAGTCGGGGAAAATACAGATACGCAGTATTTT
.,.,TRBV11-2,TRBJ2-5,CASSEGLQETQYF,TGTGCCAGCAGCGAGGGACTCCAAGAGACCCAGTACTTC
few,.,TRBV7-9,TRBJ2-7,CASSHTESYEQYF,TGTGCCAGCAGCCACACCGAGTCCTACGAGCAGTACTTC
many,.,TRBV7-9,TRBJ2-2,CASSLRGKNTGELFF,TGTGCCAGCAGCTTACGGGGGAAGAACACCGGGGAGCTGTTTTTT
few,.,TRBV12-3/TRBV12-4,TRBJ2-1,CASSFPGHPYNEQFF,TGTGCCAGCAGTTTTCCGGGACACCCCTACAATGAGCAGTTCTTC
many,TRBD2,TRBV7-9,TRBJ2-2,CASSETSGGDTGELFF,TGTGCCAGCAGCGAAACTAGCGGGGGCGACACCGGGGAGCTGTTTTTT
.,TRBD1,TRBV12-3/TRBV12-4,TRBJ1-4,CASSHGVDRTITNEKLFF,TGTGCCAGCAGCCATGGGGTGGACAGGACGATCACTAATGAAAAACTGTTTTTT
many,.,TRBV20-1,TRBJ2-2,CSAGNRWNTGELFF,TGCAGTGCTGGCAACAGGTGGAACACCGGGGAGCTGTTTTTT
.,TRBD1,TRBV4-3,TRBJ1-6,CASSHSDRGDSPLHF,TGCGCCAGCAGCCACTCCGACAGGGGGGATTCACCCCTCCACTTT
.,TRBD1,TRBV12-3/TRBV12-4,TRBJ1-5,CASCQGTGYSNQPQHF,TGTGCCAGCTGCCAGGGGACAGGGTATAGCAATCAGCCCCAGCATTTT
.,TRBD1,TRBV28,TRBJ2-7,CASSFSDRAETYEQYF,TGTGCCAGCAGTTTCTCAGACAGGGCCGAAACCTACGAGCAGTACTTC
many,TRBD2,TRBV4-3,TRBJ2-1,CASSQATSRDYNEQFF,TGCGCCAGCAGCCAAGCGACTAGCAGAGATTACAATGAGCAGTTCTTC
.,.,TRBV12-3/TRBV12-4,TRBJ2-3,CASTPGLPRLEHTDTQYF,TGTGCCAGCACCCCGGGACTTCCCCGCCTAGAGCACACAGATACGCAGTATTTT
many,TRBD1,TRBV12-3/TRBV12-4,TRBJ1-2,CASSSTLTGAYGYTF,TGTGCCAGCAGTTCAACCTTGACAGGGGCCTATGGCTACACCTTC
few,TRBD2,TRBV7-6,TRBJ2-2,CASSLSGGPTGELFF,TGTGCCAGCAGCTTAAGCGGGGGGCCCACCGGGGAGCTGTTTTTT
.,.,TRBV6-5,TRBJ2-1,CASRLGWDAGEQFF,TGTGCCAGCAGATTGGGGTGGGACGCCGGGGAGCAGTTCTTC
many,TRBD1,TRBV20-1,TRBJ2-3,CSARRGQGGTDTQYF,TGCAGTGCTAGACGGGGACAGGGTGGCACAGATACGCAGTATTTT
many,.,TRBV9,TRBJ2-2,CASSPLGGELFF,TGTGCCAGCAGCCCACTAGGCGGGGAGCTGTTTTTT
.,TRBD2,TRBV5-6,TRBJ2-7,CASSLALAGFYEQYF,TGTGCCAGCAGCTTGGCCTTAGCGGGATTCTACGAGCAGTACTTC
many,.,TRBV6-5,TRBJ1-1,CASSYDLNTEAFF,TGTGCCAGCAGTTACGACTTGAACACTGAAGCTTTCTTT
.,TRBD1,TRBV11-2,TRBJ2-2,CASSPSLTGKNTGELFF,TGTGCCAGCAGCCCATCACTGACAGGGAAAAACACCGGGGAGCTGTTTTTT
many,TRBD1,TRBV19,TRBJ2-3,CASSTLGTATDTQYF,TGTGCCAGTAGTACTCTCGGGACAGCCACAGATACGCAGTATTTT